The present entry profiles one T cell receptor beta chain with its context. The source of the sample is a study of blood T cell repertoires in COVID-19. Study summary: Sources were T cells, B-cell-depleted T cells, or PBMCs; the material itself was cDNA or gDNA.

This CDR3 has 15 amino acids. Germline V gene sequence: CDR1 SGHAT, CDR2 FQNNGV. The V gene end was trimmed by 3 bases and the J gene end by 0 bases; junction bases not matched to a gene: 1. Those who participated ranged in age from about 18 to 89 years and resided in around 22 US areas. Categorization into cohorts depended on clinical history that participants reported. In the study's own analysis: Amplification of reference gene primers was used by the study to estimate nucleated cell counts. Data came from immunoSEQ multiplex PCR; TCRdb stores just in-frame clones and leaves some out. V and J calls and clone size are as listed in that table; D and trimming were resolved from the DNA. The sample contains around 150,000 clones, 65% to 85% of which appear only once.

This TCR derives from a man aged 35-49 years who had recovered from COVID-19. This chain links TRBV11-2 with TRBJ2-3, with 9 bases that match TRBD2. Material for sequencing was PBMCs or T cells enriched from blood (not recorded which). The CDR3 DNA reads TGTGCCAGCAGCTTGGGACTAGCCAGCACAGATACGCAGTATTTT. The encoded protein is CASSLGLASTDTQYF.